The 14 T cell receptor beta chains below come from one sample, sequenced in a study of shared clonotypes between healthy human individuals (TCRdb year 2020). To prepare the library, the immunoSEQ multiplex PCR assay was applied. TCRdb holds this immuneACCESS table with in-frame rearrangements only. Some clones are missing; in checked studies, unresolved V genes explain under half, and the rest has no known cause. This sample holds about 530,000 clones; approximately 95% were observed only once. The top ten hold about 0.054% of the sample. Sequencing was carried out using naive CD4+ T cells sorted from blood. Reading the label with the study, this specimen's cell subset or site is: CD45RA+ positively selected. The receptors originated from a woman aged 25-40 years in good health.

The CDR3, as DNA: TGTGCCAGCAGCTCCCGGACGATGGGACAGTACAATGAGCAGTTCTTC. It is translated as CASSSRTMGQYNEQFF. The chain combines TRBV9 with TRBJ2-1, with 7 bases aligning to TRBD1. The CDR3 loop spans 16 amino acids. Trimming cost V 4 bases and J 4 bases; bases outside gene matches: 11. Germline assignment: CDR1 SGDLS and CDR2 YYNGEE.

The CDR3 sequence: CASSPRQGAYEQYF. The CDR3 region has the DNA TGCGCCAGCAGCCCTAGACAGGGGGCCTACGAGCAGTACTTC. The chain employs TRBV10-2 and TRBJ2-5; 9 nucleotides agree with TRBD1. The end of the DNA fits TRBJ2-7 better, so the J call may be wrong. Germline CDR1 is WSHSY and CDR2 is SAAADI. The CDR3 spans 14 residues.

This chain connects TRBV28 to TRBJ2-3; D remains ambiguous. V lost 8 bases and J 0 bases, leaving 6 bases between the germline ends. The germline CDR1 and CDR2 sequences are MDHEN and SYDVKM. The CDR3 extends over 12 amino acids. The CDR3 spells CASWESTDTQYF. The CDR3 DNA sequence: TGTGCCAGCTGGGAAAGCACAGATACGCAGTATTTT.

The V call is TRBV29-1, the J call TRBJ2-7, with D perhaps given as TRBD1 or TRBD2 (7 bases each). This CDR3 contains 14 residues. Germline V CDR1 and CDR2: SQVTM, ANQGSEA. Trimming stripped 6 bases from V and 7 bases from J, with 22 bases between. The CDR3 nucleotides are TGCAGCGTGGGAAGGGGGCGGGAGCCTCGAGAGCAGTACTTC. This encodes CSVGRGREPREQYF.

This chain uses TRBV5-8 with TRBJ1-5; D unresolved. CDR3 length: 15 residues. V was cut by 1 base and J by 0 bases, with 8 bases left in between. Germline-derived CDR1 and CDR2 are SGHTS and YDEGEE. DNA for the CDR3: TGTGCCAGCAGCTTGATGGGAAATAGCAATCAGCCCCAGCATTTT. Protein sequence: CASSLMGNSNQPQHF. The complete variable domain, with remaining parts taken from reference TRBV5-8 and TRBJ1-5, reads EAGVTQSPTHLIKTRGQQATLRCSPISGHTSVYWYQQALGLGLQFLLWYDEGEERNRGNFPPRFSGRQFPNYSSELNVNALELEDSALYLCASSLMGNSNQPQHFGDGTRLSIL.

V usage is TRBV28 and J usage is TRBJ2-3, with TRBD2 as a possible D gene (6 bases). Germline assignment: CDR1 MDHEN and CDR2 SYDVKM. The CDR3 runs to 13 residues. Trimming removed 2 bases from V and 6 bases from J, with 9 bases in between. DNA for the CDR3: TGTGCCAGCAGTTTAGCTAGCGCCGATACGCAGTATTTT. This codes for CASSLASADTQYF.

The CDR3 spells CASSLGFVEQFF. Written as DNA, the CDR3 is TGTGCCAGCAGCTTGGGGTTTGTTGAGCAGTTCTTC. This rearrangement joins TRBV5-6 to TRBJ2-1; D remains unclear. Per the germline V gene, CDR1 is SGHDT and CDR2 is YYEEEE. The CDR3 has 12 amino acids. The V end was cut by 0 bases, the J end by 9 bases, with 7 bases between.

This rearrangement joins TRBV5-1 to TRBJ2-5; D might be TRBD2 (5 bases). V gave up 4 bases and J gave up 5 bases, with 15 bases separating them. This CDR3 spans 14 amino acids. The V gene's germline CDR1 is SGHRS and CDR2 YFSETQ. CDR3 nucleotide sequence: TGCGCCAGCAGCCCCACGGACTCTGTGGAGACCCAGTACTTC. Translation gives CASSPTDSVETQYF.

V usage is TRBV15 and J usage is TRBJ2-3; no clear D. The germline gives CDR1 LNHNV, CDR2 YYDKDF (reference sequence). CDR3 length: 11 residues. The V gene lost 4 bases and the J gene lost 3 bases, with 2 bases spanning the gap. The CDR3 loop is CATSNTDTQYF. CDR3 nucleotide sequence: TGTGCCACCAGCAATACAGATACGCAGTATTTT.

The chain recombines TRBV9 with TRBJ1-2; D unresolved. Germline CDR1 SGDLS, CDR2 YYNGEE. The CDR3 spans 14 residues. V was shortened by 0 bases and J by 6 bases, with 12 bases between the two germline ends. The CDR3 region has the DNA TGTGCCAGCAGCGTAGAAGGGCCATGGGATGGCTACACCTTC. This gives the protein CASSVEGPWDGYTF.

The V gene is TRBV28, the J gene TRBJ2-7, with 9 bases aligning to TRBD1. CDR1 MDHEN and CDR2 SYDVKM come from the germline V gene. V dropped 7 bases and J dropped 3; count of bases not matched to a gene: 19. The CDR3 consists of 18 residues. CDR3 region: CASTGRDRDTTANYEQYF. The CDR3 DNA follows: TGTGCCAGCACCGGCCGGGACAGGGATACTACGGCCAACTACGAGCAGTACTTC.

This chain uses TRBV11-2 with TRBJ2-1; 7 nucleotides line up with TRBD2. Germline V CDR1 and CDR2: SGHAT, FQNNGV. V trimming: 5 bases; J trimming: 5 bases; junction bases outside the gene matches: 9. The CDR3 consists of 15 residues. The CDR3 here is CASSLILALHNEQFF. The CDR3 bases are TGTGCCAGCAGCCTAATACTAGCGCTACACAATGAGCAGTTCTTC.

The chain combines TRBV19 with TRBJ2-1; D may match TRBD1 or TRBD2 (5 bases each). V lost 3 bases and J lost 8, with 11 bases in between. The CDR3 extends over 13 amino acids. Germline V gene sequence: CDR1 LNHDA, CDR2 SQIVND (reference sequence). The CDR3 DNA reads TGTGCCAGTAGTATGGGGACGTATGATGAGCAGTTCTTC. It specifies CASSMGTYDEQFF.

This chain connects TRBV27 to TRBJ1-2; unclear D gene. V shed 7 bases and J shed 4 bases, with 13 bases lying between them. The CDR3 runs to 13 residues. The V gene's germline CDR1 is MNHEY and CDR2 SMNVEV (reference sequence). CDR3 DNA sequence: TGTGCCAGCAAGGCAGCAATTCGCTATGGCTACACCTTC. Residues: CASKAAIRYGYTF.